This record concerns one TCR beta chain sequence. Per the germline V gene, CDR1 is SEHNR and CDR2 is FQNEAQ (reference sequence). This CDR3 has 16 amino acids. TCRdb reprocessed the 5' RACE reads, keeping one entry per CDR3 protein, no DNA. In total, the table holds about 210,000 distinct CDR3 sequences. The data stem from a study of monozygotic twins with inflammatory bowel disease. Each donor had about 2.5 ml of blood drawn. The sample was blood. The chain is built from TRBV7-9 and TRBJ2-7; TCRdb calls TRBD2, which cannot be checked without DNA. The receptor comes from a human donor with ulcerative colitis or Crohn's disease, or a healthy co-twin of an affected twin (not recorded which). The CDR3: CASSLGTSGVVGEQYF.